This record looks at one T cell receptor (beta chain) sequence and its context. Antigen: not known. This entry comes from a study of T cell repertoires in cytomegalovirus infection. Study-level background: In the study, CMV epitopes included recently identified HLA-C-restricted and well-studied HLA-B-restricted ones. TCR beta signatures that were public indicated CMV infection and matching HLA type.

The CDR3 extends over 16 amino acids. Trimming at V came to 4 bases and at J to 0 bases, leaving 6 bases not matched to a gene. The germline V gene encodes CDR1 SNHLY and CDR2 FYNNEI. TCRdb called the reads again in MiXCR, with one record for every CDR3 protein. The sample contains hundreds of thousands of distinct CDR3 sequences, around 32% of which appear only once. Study outcomes and limitations: Carriers of CMV plus the relevant HLA were identified by cumulative public TCR beta family frequency. The ex vivo response was dominated by HLA-C-restricted CMV-specific TCR beta clonotypes.

This clonotype was sampled from a human donor in good health (CMV status not recorded). Some clones in this sample may be carry-over from other donors' samples. J is TRBJ1-5 and V is TRBV2; 7 bases are shared with TRBD1. This specimen consisted of cultured PBMCs, obtained from culture after CMV antigen stimulation. The CDR3 spells CASSAGTAYSNQPQHF. The CDR3 DNA reads as TGTGCCAGCAGTGCGGGGACAGCTTATAGCAATCAGCCCCAGCATTTT.